These T cell receptor beta chains were read from a single sample in a study of T-cell reconstitution after alpha-beta-depleted transplantation in children. TCRdb ran MiXCR on the PCR reads and lists one entry per CDR3 protein. There are about 500,000 distinct CDR3 sequences in the sample; over 25% occur only once, and 2% to 3% lies in the top ten. The sample in question was PBMCs from the stem cell graft donor, obtained from the stem cell graft. The receptors were gathered from a human donor who donated a stem cell graft to a child with aplastic anemia. CDR3s include the opening cysteine and the closing phenylalanine or tryptophan. D genes are given only for firm matches. Size tells how often a clone was seen (once, few, many) or the class of an expanded clone, and some rows leave it out.

V: TRBV6-5
J: TRBJ2-7
length: 15
size: .
D: .
DNA: TGTGCCAGCAGTTACTCGGCAGACATTTCCTACGAGCAGTACTTC
CDR3: CASSYSADISYEQYF

V: TRBV28
J: TRBJ2-3
length: 16
size: .
D: .
DNA: TGTGCCAGCAGTTGTCAGGGGACCCTCCCCACAGATACGCAGTATTTT
CDR3: CASSCQGTLPTDTQYF

V: TRBV11-2
J: TRBJ2-4
length: 13
size: many
D: .
DNA: TGTGCCAGCAGTCGGGACCCAGGCAACATTCAGTACTTC
CDR3: CASSRDPGNIQYF

V: TRBV29-1
J: TRBJ2-4
length: 14
size: few
D: TRBD2
DNA: TGCAGCGTTGAGGCTAGCGGGAGGGGAAACATTCAGTACTTC
CDR3: CSVEASGRGNIQYF

V: TRBV5-1
J: TRBJ2-7
length: 15
size: few
D: TRBD1
DNA: TGCGCCAGCAGCTTGGCCGGGACAGCAAACTACGAGCAGTACTTC
CDR3: CASSLAGTANYEQYF

V: TRBV6-5
J: TRBJ2-6
length: 13
size: few
D: .
DNA: TGTGCCAGCAGTTACGCAGGGGCCAACGTCCTGACTTTC
CDR3: CASSYAGANVLTF

V: TRBV6-2/TRBV6-3
J: TRBJ1-1
length: 15
size: .
D: .
DNA: TGTGCCAGCAGCCCTCCCGGGACCTCATGGGTCGGAGCTTTCTTT
CDR3: CASSPPGTSWVGAFF

V: TRBV30
J: TRBJ1-1
length: 16
size: .
D: .
DNA: TGTGCCTGGAGTGTACGGTGGGGCACGATGAACACTGAAGCTTTCTTT
CDR3: CAWSVRWGTMNTEAFF

V: TRBV29-1
J: TRBJ2-1
length: 15
size: few
D: TRBD2
DNA: TGCAGCGCTAGGGCTAGCGGGAGAACCTACAATGAGCAGTTCTTC
CDR3: CSARASGRTYNEQFF

V: TRBV12-3/TRBV12-4
J: TRBJ2-1
length: 13
size: few
D: .
DNA: TGTGCCAGCAGTCCCGGCCGCGGCGGGAACCTGTTCTTC
CDR3: CASSPGRGGNLFF

V: TRBV7-9
J: TRBJ2-1
length: 15
size: few
D: TRBD2
DNA: TGTGCCAGCAGCTTAGGACTAGCGGACGGTGATGAGCAGTTCTTC
CDR3: CASSLGLADGDEQFF

V: TRBV27
J: TRBJ1-3
length: 14
size: few
D: .
DNA: TGTGCCAGCAGTTTACTGGGACCTGGAAACACCATATATTTT
CDR3: CASSLLGPGNTIYF

V: TRBV5-1
J: TRBJ2-1
length: 16
size: many
D: TRBD2
DNA: TGCGCCAGCAGCTTGATACTAGCGGGAGCGTACAATGAGCAGTTCTTC
CDR3: CASSLILAGAYNEQFF

V: TRBV5-6
J: TRBJ1-1
length: 12
size: many
D: .
DNA: TGTGCCAGCAGCTTTACAGGATTTGAAGCTTTCTTT
CDR3: CASSFTGFEAFF

V: TRBV4-3
J: TRBJ1-3
length: 15
size: .
D: .
DNA: TGCGCCAGCAGCCCCGGGCAGAGCTCTGGAAACACCATATATTTT
CDR3: CASSPGQSSGNTIYF

V: TRBV6-4
J: TRBJ2-1
length: 13
size: few
D: .
DNA: TGTGCCAGCAGTGAGCGGGATTCAGATGAGCAGTTCTTC
CDR3: CASSERDSDEQFF